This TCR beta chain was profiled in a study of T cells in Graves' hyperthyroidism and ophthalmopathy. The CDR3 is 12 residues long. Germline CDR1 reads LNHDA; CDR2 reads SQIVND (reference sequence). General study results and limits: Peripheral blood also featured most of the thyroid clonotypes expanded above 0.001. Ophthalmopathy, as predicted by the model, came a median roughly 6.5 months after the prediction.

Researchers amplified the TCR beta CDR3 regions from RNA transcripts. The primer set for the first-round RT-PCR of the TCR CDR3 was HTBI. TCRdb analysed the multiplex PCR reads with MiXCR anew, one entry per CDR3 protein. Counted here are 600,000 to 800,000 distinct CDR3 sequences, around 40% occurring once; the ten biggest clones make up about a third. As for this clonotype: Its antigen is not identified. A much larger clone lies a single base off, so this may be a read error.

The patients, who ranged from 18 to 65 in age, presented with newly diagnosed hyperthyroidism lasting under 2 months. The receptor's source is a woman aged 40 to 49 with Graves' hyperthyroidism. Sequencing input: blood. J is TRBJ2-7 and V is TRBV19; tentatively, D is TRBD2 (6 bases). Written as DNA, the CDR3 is TGTGTCAGTAGCGGACAAACCTACGAGCAGTACTTC. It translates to CVSSGQTYEQYF.